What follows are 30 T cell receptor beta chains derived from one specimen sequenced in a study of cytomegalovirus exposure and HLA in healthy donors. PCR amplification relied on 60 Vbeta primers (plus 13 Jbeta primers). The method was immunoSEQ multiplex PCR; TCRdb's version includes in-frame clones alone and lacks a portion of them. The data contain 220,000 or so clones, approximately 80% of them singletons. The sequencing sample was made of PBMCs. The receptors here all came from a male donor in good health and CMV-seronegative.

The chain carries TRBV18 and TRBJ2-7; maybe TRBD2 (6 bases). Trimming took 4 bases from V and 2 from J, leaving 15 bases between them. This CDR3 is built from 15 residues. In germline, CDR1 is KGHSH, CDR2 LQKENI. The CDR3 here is CASSLSGFPTYEQYF. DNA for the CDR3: TGTGCCAGCTCACTAAGCGGGTTTCCTACCTACGAGCAGTACTTC. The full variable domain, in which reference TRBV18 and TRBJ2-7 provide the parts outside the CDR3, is NAGVMQNPRHLVRRRGQEARLRCSPMKGHSHVYWYRQLPEEGLKFMVYLQKENIIDESGMPKERFSAEFPKEGPSILRIQQVVRGDSAAYFCASSLSGFPTYEQYFGPGTRLTVT.

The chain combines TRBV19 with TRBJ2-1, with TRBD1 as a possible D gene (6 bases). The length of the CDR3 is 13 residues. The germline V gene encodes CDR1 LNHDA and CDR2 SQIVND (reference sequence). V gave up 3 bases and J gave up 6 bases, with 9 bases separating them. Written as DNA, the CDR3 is TGTGCCAGTAGTATTACAGGGACCAATGAGCAGTTCTTC. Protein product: CASSITGTNEQFF.

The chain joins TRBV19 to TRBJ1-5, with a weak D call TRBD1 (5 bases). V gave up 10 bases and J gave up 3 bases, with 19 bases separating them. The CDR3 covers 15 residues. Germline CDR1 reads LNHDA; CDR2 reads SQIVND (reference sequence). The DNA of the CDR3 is TGTGCCACGACCCCGCGGGAGGGGTACAATCAGCCCCAGCATTTT. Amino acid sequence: CATTPREGYNQPQHF.

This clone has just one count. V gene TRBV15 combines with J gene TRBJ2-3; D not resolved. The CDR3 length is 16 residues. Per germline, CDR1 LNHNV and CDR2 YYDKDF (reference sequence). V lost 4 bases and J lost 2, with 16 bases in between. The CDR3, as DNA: TGTGCCACCAGCAAAAATTTGGGCAGAGACACAGATACGCAGTATTTT. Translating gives CATSKNLGRDTDTQYF.

In nucleotides, the CDR3 is TGTGCCAGCAGCTTGAGCGCAGCGAACACTGAAGCTTTCTTT. Its translation is CASSLSAANTEAFF. This sequence joins TRBV5-5 and TRBJ1-1; D gene unclear. There are 14 residues in the CDR3. Germline V CDR1 and CDR2: SGHKS, YYEKEE (reference sequence). The V end was cut by 1 base, the J end by 1 base, with 8 bases between.

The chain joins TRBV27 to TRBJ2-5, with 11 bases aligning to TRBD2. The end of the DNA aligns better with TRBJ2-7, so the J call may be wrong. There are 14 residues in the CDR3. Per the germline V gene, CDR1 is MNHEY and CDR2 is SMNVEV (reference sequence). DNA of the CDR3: TGTGCCAGCAGAAGTAGCGGGAGGGTTAACGAGCAGTACTTC. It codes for CASRSSGRVNEQYF.

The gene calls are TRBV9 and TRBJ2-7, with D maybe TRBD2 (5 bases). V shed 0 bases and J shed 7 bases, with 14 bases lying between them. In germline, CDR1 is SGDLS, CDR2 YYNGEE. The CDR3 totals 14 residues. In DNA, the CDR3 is TGTGCCAGCAGCGTAGCGTCGGAAGGAGGTGAGCAGTACTTC. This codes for CASSVASEGGEQYF. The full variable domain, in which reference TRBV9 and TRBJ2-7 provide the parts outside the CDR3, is DSGVTQTPKHLITATGQRVTLRCSPRSGDLSVYWYQQSLDQGLQFLIQYYNGEERAKGNILERFSAQQFPDLHSELNLSSLELGDSALYFCASSVASEGGEQYFGPGTRLTVT.

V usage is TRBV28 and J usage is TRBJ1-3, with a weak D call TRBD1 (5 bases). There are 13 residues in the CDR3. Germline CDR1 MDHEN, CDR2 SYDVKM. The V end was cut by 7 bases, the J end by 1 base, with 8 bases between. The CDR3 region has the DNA TGTGCCAGCAATGGGGGGTCTGGAAACACCATATATTTT. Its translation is CASNGGSGNTIYF. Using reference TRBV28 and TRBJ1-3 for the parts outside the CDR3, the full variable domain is DVKVTQSSRYLVKRTGEKVFLECVQDMDHENMFWYRQDPGLGLRLIYFSYDVKMKEKGDIPEGYSVSREKKERFSLILESASTNQTSMYLCASNGGSGNTIYFGEGSWLTVV.

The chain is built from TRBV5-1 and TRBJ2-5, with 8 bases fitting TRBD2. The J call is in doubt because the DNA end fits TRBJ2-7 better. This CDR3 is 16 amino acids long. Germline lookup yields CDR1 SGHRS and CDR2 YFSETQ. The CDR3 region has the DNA TGCGCCAGCAGAGCGAGCGGGACTAGTAAGTCCGCCGAGCAGTACTTC. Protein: CASRASGTSKSAEQYF.

The CDR3 nucleotides are TGTGCCAGCAGCCTCACGGGAACAACAGTTCCAACTAATGAAAAACTGTTTTTT. It yields the protein CASSLTGTTVPTNEKLFF. This chain joins TRBV21-1 and TRBJ1-4. TRBV21-1 is labeled a pseudogene. The CDR3 extends over 18 amino acids.

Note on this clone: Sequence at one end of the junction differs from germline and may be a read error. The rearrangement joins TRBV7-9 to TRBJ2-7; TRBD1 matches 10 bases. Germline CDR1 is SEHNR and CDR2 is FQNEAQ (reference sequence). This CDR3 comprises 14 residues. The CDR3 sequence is CSSSLGTGVDEQYF. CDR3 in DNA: TGTTCCAGCAGCTTAGGGACAGGGGTCGACGAGCAGTACTTC.

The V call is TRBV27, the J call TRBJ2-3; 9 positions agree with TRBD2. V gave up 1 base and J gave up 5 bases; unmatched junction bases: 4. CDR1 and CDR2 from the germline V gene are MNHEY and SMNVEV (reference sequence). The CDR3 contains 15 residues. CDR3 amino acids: CASSLFSGSGDTQYF. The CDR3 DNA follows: TGTGCCAGCAGTTTATTTAGCGGGAGCGGAGATACGCAGTATTTT.

This CDR3 reads CASSSDRGGADTQYF. The CDR3, as DNA: TGTGCCAGCAGCTCAGACAGGGGAGGGGCAGATACGCAGTATTTT. The J gene is TRBJ2-3, the V gene TRBV7-3; D is possibly TRBD1 (8 bases). The CDR3 covers 15 residues. Germline V gene lookup returns CDR1 SGHTA and CDR2 FQGTGA. V was cut by 4 bases and J by 4 bases, with 15 bases left in between.

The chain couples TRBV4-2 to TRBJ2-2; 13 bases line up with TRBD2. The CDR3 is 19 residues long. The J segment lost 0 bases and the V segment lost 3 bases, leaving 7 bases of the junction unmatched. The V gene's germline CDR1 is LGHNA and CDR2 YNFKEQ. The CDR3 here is CASSHGGLAGSSNTGELFF. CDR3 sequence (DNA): TGTGCCAGCAGCCATGGGGGACTAGCGGGGTCGTCGAACACCGGGGAGCTGTTTTTT.

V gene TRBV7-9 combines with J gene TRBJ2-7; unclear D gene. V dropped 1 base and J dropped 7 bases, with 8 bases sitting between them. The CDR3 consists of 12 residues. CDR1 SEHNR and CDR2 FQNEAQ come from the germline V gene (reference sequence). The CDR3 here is CASSLERPEQYF. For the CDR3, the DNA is TGTGCCAGCAGCTTAGAGCGCCCGGAGCAGTACTTC.

As DNA, the CDR3 is TGTGCCAGCAGTTCCCCCGGGGAATTGGGGAACACCATATATTTT. Protein sequence: CASSSPGELGNTIYF. The V gene is TRBV28, the J gene TRBJ1-3, with no clear D. Trimming removed 4 bases at V and 7 bases at J, with 17 bases between. The length of the CDR3 is 15 residues. Germline V gene sequence: CDR1 MDHEN, CDR2 SYDVKM. Using reference TRBV28 and TRBJ1-3 for the parts outside the CDR3, the full variable domain is DVKVTQSSRYLVKRTGEKVFLECVQDMDHENMFWYRQDPGLGLRLIYFSYDVKMKEKGDIPEGYSVSREKKERFSLILESASTNQTSMYLCASSSPGELGNTIYFGEGSWLTVV.

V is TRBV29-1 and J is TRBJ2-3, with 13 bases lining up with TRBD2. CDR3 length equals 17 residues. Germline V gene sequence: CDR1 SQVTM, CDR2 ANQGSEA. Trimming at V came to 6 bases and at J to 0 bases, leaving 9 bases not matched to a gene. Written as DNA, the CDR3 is TGCAGCGTGGCGGGACTAGCGGGAACGCTTAGCACAGATACGCAGTATTTT. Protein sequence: CSVAGLAGTLSTDTQYF.

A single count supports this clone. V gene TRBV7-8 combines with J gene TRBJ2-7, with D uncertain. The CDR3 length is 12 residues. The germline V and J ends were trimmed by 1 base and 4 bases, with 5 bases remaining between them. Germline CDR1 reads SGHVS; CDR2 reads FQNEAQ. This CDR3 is CASSLDKYEQYF. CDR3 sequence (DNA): TGTGCCAGCAGCTTAGACAAGTACGAGCAGTACTTC. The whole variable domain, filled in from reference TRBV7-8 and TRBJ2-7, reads GAGVSQSPRYKVAKRGQDVALRCDPISGHVSLFWYQQALGQGPEFLTYFQNEAQLDKSGLPSDRFFAERPEGSVSTLKIQRTQQEDSAVYLCASSLDKYEQYFGPGTRLTVT.

The CDR3 DNA is TGTGCCAGCAGGGACTCTCCGAACACCGGGGAGCTGTTTTTT. Amino acid sequence: CASRDSPNTGELFF. The chain has TRBV2 and TRBJ2-2, with a tentative D call TRBD2 (5 bases). The length of the CDR3 is 14 residues. The germline V gene encodes CDR1 SNHLY and CDR2 FYNNEI. The germline V and J ends were trimmed by 6 bases and 0 bases, with 8 bases remaining between them.

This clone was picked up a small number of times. The CDR3 bases are TGTGCCAGCTCCGACGACCGGGGGGGCACTGAAGCTTTCTTT. Amino acid sequence: CASSDDRGGTEAFF. V usage is TRBV18 and J usage is TRBJ1-1; a possible D gene is TRBD1 (5 bases). Germline V gene data show CDR1 as KGHSH and CDR2 as LQKENI. The CDR3 contains 14 residues. Trimming cost V 6 bases and J 4 bases, with 15 bases left between them.

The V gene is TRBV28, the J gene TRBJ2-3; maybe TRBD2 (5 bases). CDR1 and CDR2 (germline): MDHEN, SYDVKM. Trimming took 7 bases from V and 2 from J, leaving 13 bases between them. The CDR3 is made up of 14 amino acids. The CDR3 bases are TGTGCCAGCATCCCTTTGAGGGCCACAGATACGCAGTATTTT. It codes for CASIPLRATDTQYF.

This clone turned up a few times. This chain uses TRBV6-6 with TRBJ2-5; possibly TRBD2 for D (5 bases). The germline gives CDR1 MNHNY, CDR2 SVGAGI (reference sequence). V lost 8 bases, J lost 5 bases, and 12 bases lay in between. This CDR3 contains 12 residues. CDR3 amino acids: CASEEGGETQYF. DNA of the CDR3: TGTGCCAGCGAAGAGGGTGGGGAGACCCAGTACTTC.

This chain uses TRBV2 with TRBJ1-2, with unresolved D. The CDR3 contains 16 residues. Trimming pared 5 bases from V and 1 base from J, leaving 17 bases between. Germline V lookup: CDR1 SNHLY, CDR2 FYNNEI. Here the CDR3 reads CASSFTTGSRNYGYTF. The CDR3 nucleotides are TGTGCCAGCAGTTTTACCACCGGGAGCCGTAACTATGGCTACACCTTC.

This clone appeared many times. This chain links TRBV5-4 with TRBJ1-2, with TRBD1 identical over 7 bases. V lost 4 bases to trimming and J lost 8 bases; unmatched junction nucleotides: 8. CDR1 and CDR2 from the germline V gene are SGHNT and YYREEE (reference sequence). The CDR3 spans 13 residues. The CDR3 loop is CASSRDRSGGYTF. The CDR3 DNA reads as TGTGCCAGCAGCCGGGACAGATCTGGGGGCTACACCTTC.

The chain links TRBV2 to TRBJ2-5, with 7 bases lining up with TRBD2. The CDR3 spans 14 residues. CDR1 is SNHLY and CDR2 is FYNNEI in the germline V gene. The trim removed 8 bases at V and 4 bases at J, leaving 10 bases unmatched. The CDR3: CASAWGGERETQYF. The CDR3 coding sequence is TGTGCCAGCGCCTGGGGGGGGGAACGAGAGACCCAGTACTTC. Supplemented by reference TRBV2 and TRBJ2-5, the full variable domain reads EPEVTQTPSHQVTQMGQEVILRCVPISNHLYFYWYRQILGQKVEFLVSFYNNEISEKSEIFDDQFSVERPDGSNFTLKIRSTKLEDSAMYFCASAWGGERETQYFGPGTRLLVL.

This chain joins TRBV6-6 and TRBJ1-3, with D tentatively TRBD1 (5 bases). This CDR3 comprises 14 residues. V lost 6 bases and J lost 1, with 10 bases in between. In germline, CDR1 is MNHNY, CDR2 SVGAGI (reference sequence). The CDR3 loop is CASRIGGSGNTIYF. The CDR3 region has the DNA TGTGCCAGCAGGATCGGGGGTTCTGGAAACACCATATATTTT.

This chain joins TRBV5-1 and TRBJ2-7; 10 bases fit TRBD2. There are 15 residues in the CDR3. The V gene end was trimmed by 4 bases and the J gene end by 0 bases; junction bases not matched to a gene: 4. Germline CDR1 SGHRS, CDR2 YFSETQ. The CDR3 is CASSVTSGDSYEQYF. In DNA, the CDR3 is TGCGCCAGCAGCGTAACTAGCGGGGACTCCTACGAGCAGTACTTC.

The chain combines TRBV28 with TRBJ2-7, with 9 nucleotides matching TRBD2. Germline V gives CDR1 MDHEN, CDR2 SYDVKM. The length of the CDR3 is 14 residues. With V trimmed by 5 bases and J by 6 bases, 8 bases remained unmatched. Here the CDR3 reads CASSDGGRAAEQYF. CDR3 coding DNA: TGTGCCAGCAGTGATGGCGGGAGGGCCGCCGAGCAGTACTTC.

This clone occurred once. DNA of the CDR3: TGCAGCGTTAGTAACAGGGGGGGCTACGAGCAGTACTTC. Translating it yields CSVSNRGGYEQYF. V gene TRBV29-1 combines with J gene TRBJ2-7; D might be TRBD1 (8 bases). This CDR3 region has 13 residues. Germline values: CDR1 SQVTM, CDR2 ANQGSEA. The ends were cut back, 5 bases at V and 3 bases at J, with 14 bases in the middle.

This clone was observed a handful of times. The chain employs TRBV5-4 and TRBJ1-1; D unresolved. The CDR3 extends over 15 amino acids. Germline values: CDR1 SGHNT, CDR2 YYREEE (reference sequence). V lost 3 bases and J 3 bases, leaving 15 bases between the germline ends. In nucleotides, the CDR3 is TGTGCCAGCAGCTCCCCGAGAGGTTATGACACTGAAGCTTTCTTT. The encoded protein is CASSSPRGYDTEAFF.